Listed here is a single TCR beta chain. What it binds is not known. Primers included in the PCR were 60 Vbeta and 13 Jbeta primers. TCRdb's copy holds only in-frame clones and misses some; the assay was immunoSEQ multiplex PCR. The sample lists 95,000 to 100,000 clones; roughly four fifths were seen once. This CDR3 has 17 amino acids. CDR1 GTSNPN and CDR2 SVGIG come from the germline V gene (reference sequence). With V trimmed by 0 bases and J by 1 base, 10 bases remained unmatched. This specimen belongs to a study of cytomegalovirus exposure and HLA in healthy donors. The study, taken as a whole, reports: It was shown in a later analysis that HLA-associated TCR beta chains were more clonally expanded than other, equally common chains.

Material for sequencing was PBMCs. The chain employs TRBV30 and TRBJ2-5; 8 bases fit TRBD2. This TCR was recovered from a human donor in good health. For the CDR3, the DNA is TGTGCCTGGAGTGTCTTCGGGAGGGCCGGTCGCCAAGAGACCCAGTACTTC. It encodes CAWSVFGRAGRQETQYF. Complete variable domain (other parts from reference TRBV30 and TRBJ2-5): SQTIHQWPATLVQPVGSPLSLECTVEGTSNPNLYWYRQAAGRGLQLLFYSVGIGQISSEVPQNLSASRPQDRQFILSSKKLLLSDSGFYLCAWSVFGRAGRQETQYFGPGTRLLVL.